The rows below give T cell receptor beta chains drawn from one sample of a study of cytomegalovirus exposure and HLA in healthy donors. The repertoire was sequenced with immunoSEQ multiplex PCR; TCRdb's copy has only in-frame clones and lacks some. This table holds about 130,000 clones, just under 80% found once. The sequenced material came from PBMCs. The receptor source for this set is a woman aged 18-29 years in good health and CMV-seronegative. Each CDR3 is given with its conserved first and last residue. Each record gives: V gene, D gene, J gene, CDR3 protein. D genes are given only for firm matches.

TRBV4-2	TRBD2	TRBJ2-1	CASSLDTSGRGREQFF
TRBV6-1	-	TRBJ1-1	CASSDPYVGGATEAFF
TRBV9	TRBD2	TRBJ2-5	CASSVGRLAGEETQYF
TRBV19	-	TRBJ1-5	CASSIASVSNQPQHF
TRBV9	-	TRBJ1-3	CASSEPQGLKTF
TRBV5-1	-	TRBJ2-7	CASSLVGYEQYF
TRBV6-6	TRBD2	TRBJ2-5	CASIKDRAGRETQYF
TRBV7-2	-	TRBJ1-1	CLFPGRAEAFF
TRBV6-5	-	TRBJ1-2	CASSGREGDGYTF
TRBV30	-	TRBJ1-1	CAWSSVSGERAFF
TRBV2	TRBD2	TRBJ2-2	CASTKGLAEELFF
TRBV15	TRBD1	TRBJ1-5	CATSSTGGNQPQHF
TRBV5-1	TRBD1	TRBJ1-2	CASSRGTGADNYGYTF
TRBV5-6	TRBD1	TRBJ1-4	CASRYRDSRNEKLFF
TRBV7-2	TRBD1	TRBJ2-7	CASSFDRGSVNEQYF
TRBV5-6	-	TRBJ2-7	CASSSDRNSYEQYF
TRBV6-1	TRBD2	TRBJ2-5	CASRWGGQETQYF
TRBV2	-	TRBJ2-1	CASSDTSNEQFF
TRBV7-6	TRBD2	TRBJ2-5	CASSISSGSLRGETQYF
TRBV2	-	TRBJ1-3	CASSVTGYGGNTIYF
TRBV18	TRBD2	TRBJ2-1	CASSPPLAGGLSYNEQFF
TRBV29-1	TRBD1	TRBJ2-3	CSVETGQGTDTQYF
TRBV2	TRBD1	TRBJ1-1	CASSEARGTDEAFF
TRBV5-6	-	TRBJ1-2	CASSLVGGQSYGYTF
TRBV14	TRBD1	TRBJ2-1	CASSPLGQDPYNEQFF
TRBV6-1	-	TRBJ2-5	CASSQVEASYGETQYF
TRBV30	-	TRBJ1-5	CAWSRDSNQPQHF
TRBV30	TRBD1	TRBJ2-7	CAWQDPRDRGQEQYF
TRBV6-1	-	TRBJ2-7	CASSEIGDTTYEQYF
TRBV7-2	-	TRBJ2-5	CASSPRLQYQETQYF
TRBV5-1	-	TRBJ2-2	CASSLSQGNTGELFF
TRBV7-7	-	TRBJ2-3	CASSLSSGTDTQYF
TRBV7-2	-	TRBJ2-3	CASSLGPLSDTQYF
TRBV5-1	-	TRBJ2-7	CASSLTGTTSSYEQYF